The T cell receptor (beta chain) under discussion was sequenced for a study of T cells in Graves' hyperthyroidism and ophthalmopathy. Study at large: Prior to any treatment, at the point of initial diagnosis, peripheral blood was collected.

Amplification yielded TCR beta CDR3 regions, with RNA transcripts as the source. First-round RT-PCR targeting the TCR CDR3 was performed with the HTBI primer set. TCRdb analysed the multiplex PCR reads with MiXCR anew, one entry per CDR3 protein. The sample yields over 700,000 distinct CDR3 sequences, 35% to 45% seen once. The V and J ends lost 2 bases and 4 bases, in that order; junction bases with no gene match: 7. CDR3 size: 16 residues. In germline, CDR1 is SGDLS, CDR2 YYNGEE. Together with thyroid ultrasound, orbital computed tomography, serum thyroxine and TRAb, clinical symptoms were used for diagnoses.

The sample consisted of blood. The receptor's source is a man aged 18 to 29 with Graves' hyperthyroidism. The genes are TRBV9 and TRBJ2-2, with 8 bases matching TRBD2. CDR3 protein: CASSVYGGAGTGELFF. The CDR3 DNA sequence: TGTGCCAGCAGCGTGTACGGGGGGGCTGGCACCGGGGAGCTGTTTTTT.